The clone carrying this T cell receptor (beta chain) was detected only a few times. Antigen: not known. Amplified TCR beta CDR3 regions came from RNA transcripts. HTBI primers drove first-round RT-PCR of the TCR CDR3. TCRdb re-called the multiplex PCR reads through MiXCR, storing one row per CDR3 protein. The table has hundreds of thousands of distinct CDR3 sequences, 38% seen once. The sample is drawn from a study of T cells in Graves' hyperthyroidism and ophthalmopathy. Overall study context: Before any treatment, at initial diagnosis, peripheral blood was collected. Overall study findings and caveats: A 13 V-J signature model discriminated ophthalmopathy versus stable hyperthyroidism.

Clinical symptoms, serum thyroxine, TRAb, thyroid ultrasound and orbital computed tomography informed diagnoses. Trimming removed 6 bases from V and 13 bases from J, with 19 bases in between. The CDR3 consists of 14 residues. This chain uses TRBV12-3 or TRBV12-4 with TRBJ1-6, with D tentatively TRBD1 (6 bases). The sample taken for sequencing was blood. The clonotype originates from a man between 18 and 35 years old with Graves' hyperthyroidism. CDR3: CASSMTILGGPLHF. The CDR3 DNA follows: TGTGCCAGCAGCATGACGATCTTAGGGGGGCCCCTCCACTTT.